This is a list of T cell receptor beta chains from one sample in a study of blood T cell repertoires in COVID-19. Here immunoSEQ multiplex PCR was the method, and the copy in TCRdb shows in-frame clones only, minus some. Of roughly 86,000 clones listed, around 85% are singletons. Sequencing was done on a sample of peripheral blood. These receptors originate from an elderly woman with COVID-19, enrolled during active disease. CDR3s include the opening cysteine and the closing phenylalanine or tryptophan. A D gene is named only where the DNA matches it firmly. The size of a clone is reported for some rows only, either as once, few or many, or as a class for expanded clones.

>TRBD1|TRBJ1-6|TRBV30|.
CAWSVGQAGSPLHF
TGTGCCTGGAGTGTGGGACAGGCTGGTTCACCCCTCCACTTT
>.|TRBJ1-4|TRBV6-2/TRBV6-3|.
CASSPQFGATNEKLFF
TGTGCCAGCAGTCCCCAATTCGGGGCAACTAATGAAAAACTGTTTTTT
>.|TRBJ1-1|TRBV5-6|.
CASSFGGYAEAFF
TGTGCCAGCAGCTTCGGAGGGTACGCTGAAGCTTTCTTT
>.|TRBJ1-3|TRBV20-1|once
CSASEKWGLSGNTIYF
TGCAGTGCTAGTGAAAAATGGGGCCTCTCTGGAAACACCATATATTTT
>TRBD2|TRBJ2-7|TRBV6-5|.
CASRKLAGLGNEQYF
TGTGCCAGCAGGAAACTAGCGGGCCTCGGGAACGAGCAGTACTTC
>TRBD1|TRBJ2-3|TRBV28|.
CASSVQGTPGDTQYF
TGTGCCAGCAGTGTACAGGGGACGCCAGGAGATACGCAGTATTTT
>TRBD1|TRBJ1-2|TRBV28|.
CASRTGGSYGYTF
TGTGCCAGCAGAACAGGGGGCAGCTATGGCTACACCTTC
>TRBD2|TRBJ2-1|TRBV10-2|.
CASSVIGGRAHEQFF
TGCGCCAGCAGTGTAATTGGCGGGAGGGCCCATGAGCAGTTCTTC
>TRBD1|TRBJ1-1|TRBV7-2|.
CASSSERTGVGTEAFF
TGTGCCAGCAGCTCGGAACGGACAGGGGTGGGCACTGAAGCTTTCTTT
>.|TRBJ1-1|TRBV2|.
CASSGGGTEAFF
TGTGCCAGCAGTGGGGGGGGCACTGAAGCTTTCTTT
>TRBD1|TRBJ2-4|TRBV11-1|.
CASSLALQGGTDIQYF
TGTGCCAGCAGCTTAGCGCTACAGGGGGGAACGGACATTCAGTACTTC
>.|TRBJ2-7|TRBV3-1/TRBV3-2|.
CATLMRARSSYEQYF
TGTGCCACCCTGATGCGTGCCCGGAGCTCCTACGAGCAGTACTTC
>.|TRBJ2-1|TRBV9|.
CASSVNPRVIADYNEQFF
TGTGCCAGCAGTGTAAACCCCAGGGTGATAGCGGACTACAATGAGCAGTTCTTC
>.|TRBJ2-7|TRBV2|.
CASSLSRTGPGCEQYF
TGTGCCAGCAGTCTGTCCCGGACTGGACCCGGATGCGAGCAGTACTTC
>TRBD1|TRBJ1-3|TRBV7-2|.
CASSFRDRGNTIYF
TGTGCCAGCAGCTTCCGGGACAGAGGAAACACCATATATTTT
>TRBD1|TRBJ1-2|TRBV18|.
CASAGQNYGYTF
TGTGCCAGCGCGGGACAGAACTATGGCTACACCTTC
>TRBD1|TRBJ1-5|TRBV24-1|.
CATSDSDRGSNQPQHF
TGTGCCACCAGTGACAGTGACAGGGGCAGCAATCAGCCCCAGCATTTT
>.|TRBJ1-2|TRBV5-1|.
CASSLQQDYGYTF
TGCGCCAGCAGCTTGCAACAGGACTATGGCTACACCTTC
>.|TRBJ1-4|TRBV3-1/TRBV3-2|few
CASSQSRIELFF
TGTGCCAGCAGCCAAAGCCGCATTGAACTGTTTTTT
>TRBD1|TRBJ1-3|TRBV5-1|once
CASSPRQGTSGNTIYF
TGCGCCAGCAGCCCCCGACAGGGTACCTCTGGAAACACCATATATTTT
>TRBD1|TRBJ2-6|TRBV19|.
CASSNPNPDLTGTGRSGANVLTF
TGTGCCAGTAGTAACCCCAATCCTGACCTAACCGGGACAGGGAGATCTGGGGCCAACGTCCTGACTTTC
>.|TRBJ1-6|TRBV27|.
CASSFSVVSYNSPLHF
TGTGCCAGCAGTTTTAGCGTTGTCTCCTATAATTCACCCCTCCACTTT
>.|TRBJ2-3|TRBV18|.
CASSTLAASTDTQYF
TGTGCCAGCTCAACCTTAGCGGCTAGCACAGATACGCAGTATTTT
>.|TRBJ2-7|TRBV9|.
CASSAYNRIEVYEQYF
TGTGCCAGCAGCGCCTACAACAGGATAGAGGTCTACGAGCAGTACTTC
>.|TRBJ1-2|TRBV5-4|.
CASSLDGRHVYGYTF
TGTGCCAGCAGCTTGGATGGCCGACATGTGTATGGCTACACCTTC
>TRBD2|TRBJ2-1|TRBV19|.
CASSIRNLAGPPLKPKFF
TGTGCCAGTAGTATAAGGAACCTAGCGGGGCCCCCTTTAAAGCCAAAGTTCTTC
>.|TRBJ2-1|TRBV24-1|.
CATSDPRNEQFF
TGTGCCACCAGTGACCCTAGGAATGAGCAGTTCTTC
>.|TRBJ1-2|TRBV12-3/TRBV12-4|.
CASSLWQGGRYTF
TGTGCCAGCAGTTTGTGGCAGGGTGGTCGCTACACCTTC
>.|TRBJ2-3|TRBV5-8|once
CASSLDSGTDTQYF
TGTGCCAGCAGCTTAGATAGCGGCACAGATACGCAGTATTTT
>.|TRBJ2-3|TRBV6-4|few
CASSGRRGATDTQYF
TGTGCCAGCAGTGGGAGACGGGGAGCCACAGATACGCAGTATTTT
>.|TRBJ2-7|TRBV5-4|.
CASSLWDLGGLSYEQYF
TGTGCCAGCAGCTTGTGGGACTTAGGGGGCCTCTCCTACGAGCAGTACTTC
>TRBD1|TRBJ2-3|TRBV6-6|.
CASSRRPPGQGLDTQYF
TGTGCCAGCAGCCGAAGACCTCCGGGACAGGGTTTAGATACGCAGTATTTT
>TRBD1|TRBJ2-1|TRBV9|.
CASSVRDRVHEQFF
TGTGCCAGCAGCGTTCGGGACAGGGTGCATGAGCAGTTCTTC
>TRBD1|TRBJ2-7|TRBV6-5|.
CASRRTGTETYEQYF
TGTGCCAGCAGACGAACCGGGACAGAAACCTACGAGCAGTACTTC
>TRBD1|TRBJ1-2|TRBV27|.
CASRPQQGGSYGYTF
TGTGCCAGCAGGCCCCAACAGGGGGGGAGCTATGGCTACACCTTC
>TRBD2|TRBJ2-1|TRBV7-6|.
CASSLALTSGSSRYNEQFF
TGTGCCAGCAGCTTAGCATTGACTAGCGGGAGTTCCAGGTACAATGAGCAGTTCTTC
>.|TRBJ2-2|TRBV14|.
CASSGRGTGELFF
TGTGCCAGCAGCGGGCGCGGGACCGGGGAGCTGTTTTTT
>.|TRBJ2-3|TRBV28|.
CASSLPERDTQYF
TGTGCCAGCAGTCTCCCGGAGCGGGATACGCAGTATTTT
>.|TRBJ2-1|TRBV28|.
CASSSSKGLDNEQFF
TGTGCCAGCAGTTCATCAAAAGGACTGGACAATGAGCAGTTCTTC
>TRBD1|TRBJ2-3|TRBV6-5|.
CASNVRGLEDTQYF
TGTGCCAGCAATGTCAGGGGGCTGGAAGATACGCAGTATTTT
>.|TRBJ2-7|TRBV7-9|.
CASTIRRGSEQYF
TGTGCCAGCACCATCCGTAGGGGTTCGGAGCAGTACTTC
>.|TRBJ2-7|TRBV11-2|.
CASSLVTGRTYEQYF
TGTGCCAGCAGCCTGGTTACCGGGAGAACCTACGAGCAGTACTTC
>TRBD1|TRBJ1-4|TRBV2|.
CASTLTGGSEKLFF
TGTGCCAGCACCTTAACAGGGGGCTCGGAAAAACTGTTTTTT
>.|TRBJ2-3|TRBV19|.
CASIQGVTQYF
TGTGCCAGTATTCAAGGGGTTACGCAGTATTTT
>.|TRBJ1-1|TRBV6-2/TRBV6-3|.
CASSYVGSRNTEAFF
TGTGCCAGCAGTTATGTTGGGAGCAGGAACACTGAAGCTTTCTTT